The 21 T cell receptor beta chains given below trace back to one sample, sequenced in a study of blood T cell repertoires in COVID-19. The repertoire was sequenced with immunoSEQ multiplex PCR; TCRdb's copy has only in-frame clones and lacks some. Among 120,000 or so clones listed, nearly 90% were seen once. The sequenced material came from peripheral blood. Receptors were obtained from a woman of 80 years or more with acute or convalescent COVID-19.

The chain combines TRBV21-1 with TRBJ1-5; TRBD1, the D gene given by the table, was not confirmed from the DNA. TRBV21-1 is deemed a pseudogene. The CDR3 runs 16 residues. CDR3 sequence reads: CKGDTSTYYSNQPQHF. The CDR3 bases are TGTAAAGGGGACACATCGACCTATTATAGCAATCAGCCCCAGCATTTT.

The rearrangement joins TRBV11-3 to TRBJ1-3; 7 bases match TRBD1. The J segment lost 0 bases and the V segment lost 4 bases, leaving 3 bases of the junction unmatched. This CDR3 contains 15 residues. Germline loops: CDR1 SGHNT, CDR2 YENEEA. The CDR3 bases are TGTGCCAGCAGCTGTCCAGGGGGCTCTGGAAACACCATATATTTT. Amino acids: CASSCPGGSGNTIYF.

The rearrangement joins TRBV6-5 to TRBJ1-6; D unresolved. With 7 bases removed from V and 4 bases from J, the gap between germline ends came to 11 bases. The CDR3 is 14 residues long. Germline-derived CDR1 and CDR2 are MNHEY and SVGAGI. The CDR3 nucleotides are TGTGCCAGCAAGGAGGATACTTATAATTCACCCCTCCACTTT. The encoded protein is CASKEDTYNSPLHF.

The chain employs TRBV20-1 and TRBJ1-2; TRBD1 is a possible D gene (5 bases). V lost 3 bases, J lost 4 bases, and 18 bases lay in between. CDR3 size: 15 residues. Germline V CDR1 and CDR2: DFQATT, SNEGSKA (reference sequence). This CDR3 is CSASRGTGGAYGYTF. CDR3 nucleotides: TGCAGTGCTAGTCGGGGGACGGGAGGCGCCTATGGCTACACCTTC.

V usage is TRBV2 and J usage is TRBJ2-2; no clear D gene. The CDR3 loop spans 13 amino acids. Trimming took off 4 bases at V and 1 base at J, with 4 bases between the two ends. Germline V gives CDR1 SNHLY, CDR2 FYNNEI. The CDR3 sequence: CASSAGNTGELFF. In DNA, the CDR3 is TGTGCCAGCAGTGCCGGGAACACCGGGGAGCTGTTTTTT.

V usage is TRBV4-1 and J usage is TRBJ1-6; TRBD1 might be the D (5 bases). The V gene lost 0 bases and the J gene lost 9 bases, with 12 bases spanning the gap. CDR1 is MGHRA, CDR2 YSYEKL, per germline. This CDR3 contains 15 residues. The CDR3 loop reads CASSQDRVKGSPLHF. DNA of the CDR3: TGCGCCAGCAGCCAAGACAGGGTGAAGGGTTCACCCCTCCACTTT.

The CDR3 sequence is CASSFGTDDEKLFF. DNA for the CDR3: TGTGCCAGCAGCTTCGGGACAGATGATGAAAAACTGTTTTTT. The V gene is TRBV7-9, the J gene TRBJ1-4; TRBD1 matches 7 bases. The CDR3 is 14 amino acids. After removal of 3 bases from V and 6 bases from J, the junction contained 4 bases not matched to a gene. Germline lookup yields CDR1 SEHNR and CDR2 FQNEAQ (reference sequence).

This clone was picked up one time. The chain combines TRBV20-1 with TRBJ1-1; D gene unclear. The V gene's germline CDR1 is DFQATT and CDR2 SNEGSKA (reference sequence). V was cut by 3 bases and J by 3 bases, with 11 bases left in between. The CDR3 has 13 amino acids. DNA for the CDR3: TGCAGTGCTAGTCTGAGTCTCTACACTGAAGCTTTCTTT. This encodes CSASLSLYTEAFF.

The genes are TRBV3-1 (or the pseudogene TRBV3-2) and TRBJ2-5, with 12 bases that match TRBD2. Germline lookup yields CDR1 LGHDT and CDR2 YNNKEL (reference sequence). The CDR3 is 14 amino acids. V shed 6 bases, J shed 5 bases, and the junction held 4 bases outside the gene matches. Here the CDR3 DNA reads TGTGCCAGCAGTGCTAGCGGGGGGGTTGAGACCCAGTACTTC. Encoded protein: CASSASGGVETQYF.

The V call is TRBV4-2, the J call TRBJ2-2; the match to TRBD2 covers 10 bases. CDR1 is LGHNA, CDR2 YNFKEQ, per germline. CDR3 size: 17 residues. V gave up 3 bases and J gave up 5 bases; unmatched junction bases: 9. The CDR3 bases are TGTGCCAGCAGCCATGGGGGTCCGACTAGCGGGACCGGGGAGCTGTTTTTT. Its translation: CASSHGGPTSGTGELFF.

V usage is TRBV12-3 or TRBV12-4 and J usage is TRBJ1-5; possible D gene TRBD1, 5 bases. This CDR3 has 13 residues. V was shortened by 0 bases and J by 6 bases, with 6 bases between the two germline ends. The CDR3 DNA follows: TGTGCCAGCAGTTTAGCCGGGGGTCAGCCCCAGCATTTT. This translates into CASSLAGGQPQHF.

The chain is built from TRBV10-3 and TRBJ2-1, with 11 nucleotides matching TRBD1. CDR1 and CDR2 from the germline V gene are ENHRY and SYGVKD. After removal of 5 bases from V and 0 bases from J, the junction contained 3 bases not matched to a gene. CDR3 length: 16 residues. CDR3 sequence (DNA): TGTGCCATCAGTCGGACAGGGGGCGCCTCCTACAATGAGCAGTTCTTC. Amino acid sequence: CAISRTGGASYNEQFF.

CDR3 sequence: CATRRQGIYEQYF. The DNA of the CDR3 is TGTGCCACCAGGAGACAGGGGATCTACGAGCAGTACTTC. This chain joins TRBV6-5 and TRBJ2-7; the match to TRBD1 covers 8 bases. Germline CDR1 and CDR2: MNHEY and SVGAGI. This CDR3 contains 13 residues. J was trimmed by 3 bases and V by 10 bases; bases with no gene match: 8.

This chain uses TRBV7-2 with TRBJ1-1; D perhaps matches TRBD1 (6 bases). The germline V and J ends were trimmed by 2 bases and 5 bases, with 12 bases remaining between them. There are 14 residues in the CDR3. The V gene's germline CDR1 is SGHTA and CDR2 FQGNSA. CDR3 loop: CASSLIVRGTEAFF. Written as DNA, the CDR3 is TGTGCCAGCAGCTTAATAGTCAGGGGTACTGAAGCTTTCTTT.

This clone was found once. The same CDR3 can be traced to other DNA sequences in this sample. V is TRBV5-1 and J is TRBJ2-1, with 8 bases matching TRBD2. V dropped 0 bases and J dropped 3; count of bases not matched to a gene: 2. The CDR3 covers 15 residues. In germline, CDR1 is SGHRS, CDR2 YFSETQ. The CDR3 DNA sequence: TGCGCCAGCAGCTTGGACGGGACTAGCTACAATGAGCAGTTCTTC. Protein sequence: CASSLDGTSYNEQFF. The whole variable domain, remainder taken from reference TRBV5-1 and TRBJ2-1, is KAGVTQTPRYLIKTRGQQVTLSCSPISGHRSVSWYQQTPGQGLQFLFEYFSETQRNKGNFPGRFSGRQFSNSRSEMNVSTLELGDSALYLCASSLDGTSYNEQFFGPGTRLTVL.

The CDR3 protein is CASSQPGTSSDTQYF. CDR3 nucleotide sequence: TGCGCCAGCAGCCAACCCGGGACTAGTTCTGATACGCAGTATTTT. The gene calls are TRBV4-1 and TRBJ2-3; 8 nucleotides align to TRBD2. J was trimmed by 6 bases and V by 2 bases; bases with no gene match: 7. The germline V gene encodes CDR1 MGHRA and CDR2 YSYEKL. This CDR3 region has 15 residues.

The chain couples TRBV4-1 to TRBJ2-1; TRBD1 is a possible D gene (6 bases). The germline V and J ends were trimmed by 8 bases and 0 bases, with 8 bases remaining between them. The CDR3 is 13 amino acids. Germline V gene sequence: CDR1 MGHRA, CDR2 YSYEKL. In DNA form, the CDR3 reads TGCGCCAGCGGGACAAGCTCCTACAATGAGCAGTTCTTC. Translating it yields CASGTSSYNEQFF.

With respect to this clone: The junction departs from germline at one end; a sequencing error may be responsible. The rearrangement joins TRBV10-3 to TRBJ2-1; TRBD2 matches at 11 bases. Germline loops: CDR1 ENHRY, CDR2 SYGVKD. The CDR3 consists of 11 residues. The CDR3: CAIRLAGGAVF. CDR3 bases: TGTGCCATCAGGCTAGCGGGGGGTGCGGTCTTC.

The chain uses TRBV3-1 (or the pseudogene TRBV3-2) and TRBJ1-6; the D is unclear. Trimming left V 1 base short and J 7 bases short, with 11 bases between. CDR1 and CDR2 (germline): LGHDT, YNNKEL (reference sequence). CDR3 length: 15 amino acids. Written as DNA, the CDR3 is TGTGCCAGCAGCCAAGGGGGATCGGGAAATTCACCCCTCCACTTT. Its protein is CASSQGGSGNSPLHF.

Details on this clone: Different DNA sequences within this sample yield the same CDR3. The CDR3 sequence: CASSRTSGTDTQYF. Here the CDR3 DNA reads TGTGCCAGCAGCCGAACTAGCGGCACAGATACGCAGTATTTT. The gene calls are TRBV7-9 and TRBJ2-3; 7 bases are a match to TRBD2. Germline values: CDR1 SEHNR, CDR2 FQNEAQ (reference sequence). This CDR3 spans 14 amino acids. Trimming at V came to 5 bases and at J to 1 base, leaving 3 bases not matched to a gene.

The rearrangement joins TRBV5-4 to TRBJ2-7; TRBD1 is a possible D gene (6 bases). With 4 bases removed from V and 4 bases from J, the gap between germline ends came to 18 bases. This CDR3 region has 15 residues. CDR1 SGHNT and CDR2 YYREEE come from the germline V gene (reference sequence). CDR3 in amino acids: CASSHAREGGYEQYF. CDR3 sequence (DNA): TGTGCCAGCAGCCATGCACGGGAAGGGGGATACGAGCAGTACTTC.